The 32 T cell receptor beta chains presented below share a single source sample, sequenced in a study of shared clonotypes between healthy human individuals. Assay used: immunoSEQ multiplex PCR; TCRdb lists only in-frame clones, some missing. The data show over 1.5 million clones, with 95% to 99% seen just once and about 0.45% held by the top ten. Sequenced sample: naive CD4+ T cells sorted from blood. The subset: CD45RA+ positively selected. These receptors all stem from a man aged 30 to 45 in good health.

With regard to this clone: The sample holds other DNA sequences that translate to the same CDR3. The rearrangement uses TRBV6-1 and TRBJ2-7; tentative D call: TRBD2 (6 bases). Germline loops: CDR1 MNHNS, CDR2 SASEGT. V was clipped by 2 bases and J by 3 bases, with 14 bases between them. The CDR3 runs to 15 residues. Here the CDR3 reads CASSESQAGGYEQYF. For the CDR3, the DNA is TGTGCCAGCAGTGAATCCCAAGCGGGCGGCTACGAGCAGTACTTC.

CDR3: CASSVTSGGLNTGELFF. CDR3 sequence (DNA): TGTGCCAGCAGCGTAACTTCGGGAGGCCTGAACACCGGGGAGCTGTTTTTT. The chain is built from TRBV9 and TRBJ2-2; TRBD2 agrees at 7 bases. The CDR3 totals 17 residues. V lost 1 base to trimming and J lost 1 base; unmatched junction nucleotides: 7. In germline, CDR1 is SGDLS, CDR2 YYNGEE.

CDR3 DNA: TGTGCCAGCAGCTTGAGACTTCATCAGCCCCAGCATTTT. It is translated as CASSLRLHQPQHF. The chain combines TRBV7-2 with TRBJ1-5; D is unresolved. CDR1 and CDR2 from the germline V gene are SGHTA and FQGNSA. The V and J ends lost 3 bases and 5 bases respectively, with 8 bases between them. This CDR3 is 13 amino acids long.

V usage is TRBV6-6 and J usage is TRBJ1-5; D is uncertain. The CDR3 is made up of 13 amino acids. The V end was cut by 6 bases, the J end by 1 base, with 7 bases between. Germline CDR1 is MNHNY and CDR2 is SVGAGI (reference sequence). Here the CDR3 reads CASRGGSNQPQHF. For the CDR3, the DNA is TGTGCCAGCAGAGGCGGGAGCAATCAGCCCCAGCATTTT.

The CDR3 loop is CASSSDGAYNSPLHF. In DNA form, the CDR3 reads TGTGCCAGCAGCTCCGACGGAGCCTATAATTCACCCCTCCACTTT. The rearrangement uses TRBV7-9 and TRBJ1-6; D not resolved. The CDR3 sequence is 15 residues long. CDR1 SEHNR and CDR2 FQNEAQ come from the germline V gene (reference sequence). Trimming took 4 bases from V and 2 from J, leaving 9 bases between them.

The chain couples TRBV7-2 to TRBJ2-6; D not certain. CDR3 size: 16 residues. Germline V gene data show CDR1 as SGHTA and CDR2 as FQGNSA. V shed 6 bases and J shed 0 bases, with 12 bases lying between them. CDR3 bases: TGTGCCAGCAGTAGGGTCGGCCTCTCTGGGGCCAACGTCCTGACTTTC. This translates into CASSRVGLSGANVLTF.

This chain joins TRBV2 and TRBJ2-1; D call uncertain. Looked up from germline, CDR1 is SNHLY and CDR2 is FYNNEI. Trimming took 0 bases from V and 9 from J, leaving 12 bases between them. CDR3 length: 14 residues. DNA for the CDR3: TGTGCCAGCAGTGAAGCGCAACAGCAACGTGAGCAGTTCTTC. Protein: CASSEAQQQREQFF.

J is TRBJ2-7 and V is TRBV5-1; no reliable D call. Germline V lookup: CDR1 SGHRS, CDR2 YFSETQ. The CDR3 is 14 amino acids. Trimming pared 4 bases from V and 3 bases from J, leaving 14 bases between. The CDR3 region is CASSPPRWGYEQYF. In DNA form, the CDR3 reads TGCGCCAGCAGCCCTCCACGGTGGGGCTACGAGCAGTACTTC. Full variable domain (rest looked up from reference TRBV5-1 and TRBJ2-7): KAGVTQTPRYLIKTRGQQVTLSCSPISGHRSVSWYQQTPGQGLQFLFEYFSETQRNKGNFPGRFSGRQFSNSRSEMNVSTLELGDSALYLCASSPPRWGYEQYFGPGTRLTVT.

V and J are TRBV7-8 and TRBJ2-7, with D maybe TRBD2 (5 bases). The CDR3 totals 13 residues. Looked up from germline, CDR1 is SGHVS and CDR2 is FQNEAQ. V lost 1 base and J lost 3, with 7 bases in between. DNA of the CDR3: TGTGCCAGCAGCTTAGGCGGGTTCTACGAGCAGTACTTC. Its translation is CASSLGGFYEQYF.

Concerning this clone: This is likely a read error, given that the CDR3 carries no conserved phenylalanine or tryptophan at its end. No DNA is shown, since the ends of the CDR3 on it are uncertain; the CDR3 is the one TCRdb lists. J is TRBJ1-2 and V is TRBV4-2. The germline CDR1 and CDR2 sequences are LGHNA and YNFKEQ. The CDR3 has 10 residues if both end residues are counted. This CDR3 reads CASSQSGVGS.

The chain carries TRBV6-1 and TRBJ1-5; D remains unclear. The V end lost 1 base, the J end lost 0 bases, and 4 bases lay between the germline ends. The V gene's germline CDR1 is MNHNS and CDR2 SASEGT. The CDR3 runs 14 residues. CDR3 protein: CASSEVHSNQPQHF. CDR3 in DNA: TGTGCCAGCAGTGAAGTTCATAGCAATCAGCCCCAGCATTTT.

The chain combines TRBV11-3 with TRBJ1-1; no clear D gene. CDR1 is SGHNT and CDR2 is YENEEA in the germline V gene. The CDR3 consists of 13 residues. Trimming stripped 0 bases from V and 5 bases from J, with 7 bases between. Here the CDR3 reads CASSLEAHTEAFF. In DNA form, the CDR3 reads TGTGCCAGCAGCTTAGAGGCGCATACTGAAGCTTTCTTT. Drawing the rest from reference TRBV11-3 and TRBJ1-1, the complete variable domain is EAGVVQSPRYKIIEKKQPVAFWCNPISGHNTLYWYLQNLGQGPELLIRYENEEAVDDSQLPKDRFSAERLKGVDSTLKIQPAELGDSAVYLCASSLEAHTEAFFGQGTRLTVV.

V gene TRBV19 combines with J gene TRBJ2-1, with TRBD2 as a possible D gene (5 bases). Germline CDR1 LNHDA, CDR2 SQIVND (reference sequence). The CDR3 has 16 residues. Trimming stripped 4 bases from V and 0 bases from J, with 13 bases between. The CDR3 here is CASSRSGTNSYNEQFF. CDR3 nucleotide sequence: TGTGCCAGTAGTAGGTCGGGAACAAACTCCTACAATGAGCAGTTCTTC.

J is TRBJ1-4 and V is TRBV4-3, with D possibly being TRBD1 (5 bases). Germline CDR1 and CDR2: LGHNA and YSLEER. Trimming pared 3 bases from V and 8 bases from J, leaving 13 bases between. The CDR3 is 14 residues long. The CDR3 protein is CASSHFREEEKLFF. The CDR3 DNA sequence: TGCGCCAGCAGCCATTTCAGGGAAGAAGAAAAACTGTTTTTT.

As regards this clone: Other DNA sequences in this specimen translate into the identical CDR3. This CDR3 is CASSLRDRGYNEQFF. CDR3 nucleotide sequence: TGCGCCAGCAGCTTGAGGGACAGGGGCTACAATGAGCAGTTCTTC. This rearrangement joins TRBV5-1 to TRBJ2-1; TRBD1 matches 10 bases. CDR3 size: 15 residues. Germline lookup yields CDR1 SGHRS and CDR2 YFSETQ. The trim removed 1 base at V and 3 bases at J, leaving 1 base unmatched. Full variable domain (outside the CDR3, taken from reference TRBV5-1 and TRBJ2-1): KAGVTQTPRYLIKTRGQQVTLSCSPISGHRSVSWYQQTPGQGLQFLFEYFSETQRNKGNFPGRFSGRQFSNSRSEMNVSTLELGDSALYLCASSLRDRGYNEQFFGPGTRLTVL.

The genes are TRBV2 and TRBJ2-2; possible D gene TRBD1, 6 bases. Germline CDR1 reads SNHLY; CDR2 reads FYNNEI. This CDR3 contains 16 residues. With 8 bases removed from V and 0 bases from J, the gap between germline ends came to 16 bases. The CDR3 DNA is TGTGCCAGCGGTAAACAGGGAGCCGCGAACACCGGGGAGCTGTTTTTT. Translation: CASGKQGAANTGELFF.

The J gene is TRBJ1-2, the V gene TRBV6-4; D is perhaps TRBD1 (5 bases). Trimming cost V 5 bases and J 4 bases, with 5 bases left between them. CDR3 length: 11 amino acids. Germline V gives CDR1 MRHNA, CDR2 SNTAGT. CDR3 sequence reads: CASSQGYGYTF. The DNA for the CDR3 is TGTGCCAGCAGTCAGGGCTATGGCTACACCTTC.

V and J are TRBV27 and TRBJ2-1; D uncertain. Trimming took 5 bases from V and 5 from J, leaving 19 bases between them. CDR3 size: 16 residues. Looked up from germline, CDR1 is MNHEY and CDR2 is SMNVEV (reference sequence). CDR3 coding DNA: TGTGCCAGCAGTCCGTACCCAAACTTCAGCCACAATGAGCAGTTCTTC. This encodes CASSPYPNFSHNEQFF.

This chain uses TRBV4-3 with TRBJ2-1; no definite D call. The V end lost 3 bases, the J end lost 5 bases, and 8 bases lay between the germline ends. The CDR3 spans 13 residues. Germline V lookup: CDR1 LGHNA, CDR2 YSLEER. In DNA form, the CDR3 reads TGCGCCAGCAGCCAGCCGAGCCACAATGAGCAGTTCTTC. Protein: CASSQPSHNEQFF.

The rearrangement joins TRBV18 to TRBJ1-5, with 10 bases fitting TRBD1. Trimming cost V 6 bases and J 9 bases; bases outside gene matches: 20. The CDR3 is 18 amino acids. Germline CDR1 KGHSH, CDR2 LQKENI. The CDR3 sequence is CASSNVGRGQGLARPQHF. Written as DNA, the CDR3 is TGTGCCAGCTCCAACGTGGGCCGGGGACAGGGGCTGGCTAGGCCCCAGCATTTT.

The chain joins TRBV27 to TRBJ2-7; no reliable D call. V was trimmed by 5 bases and J by 9 bases, leaving 17 bases between them. Germline loops: CDR1 MNHEY, CDR2 SMNVEV (reference sequence). The CDR3 has 13 amino acids. The CDR3 sequence is CASSGVRFGMQYF. DNA for the CDR3: TGTGCCAGCAGTGGGGTCAGGTTCGGCATGCAGTACTTC.

This clone has just one count. This CDR3 reads CASSVGSGFYNEQFF. The DNA of the CDR3 is TGCGCCAGCAGTGTCGGTAGCGGGTTCTACAATGAGCAGTTCTTC. The chain recombines TRBV10-1 with TRBJ2-1; 7 bases line up with TRBD2. After removal of 4 bases from V and 3 bases from J, the junction contained 6 bases not matched to a gene. The germline V gene encodes CDR1 WNHNN and CDR2 SYGVQD (reference sequence). The CDR3 extends over 15 amino acids.

This chain links TRBV19 with TRBJ1-5; 9 nucleotides agree with TRBD1. Germline loops: CDR1 LNHDA, CDR2 SQIVND (reference sequence). The V segment lost 11 bases and the J segment 0 bases; nucleotides outside the gene matches: 8. This CDR3 region has 15 residues. The CDR3 DNA is TGTGCCGCTCGGGACAGGGTTAATAGCAATCAGCCCCAGCATTTT. Amino acids: CAARDRVNSNQPQHF.

The genes are TRBV14 and TRBJ2-2, with a tentative D call TRBD1 (5 bases). Trimming pared 3 bases from V and 4 bases from J, leaving 12 bases between. This CDR3 spans 15 amino acids. CDR1 and CDR2 from the germline V gene are SGHDN and FVKESK. CDR3 residues: CASSQRQGSTGELFF. CDR3 DNA sequence: TGTGCCAGCAGCCAGCGGCAGGGATCCACCGGGGAGCTGTTTTTT.

This clone appeared a few times. The chain combines TRBV19 with TRBJ1-5, with 7 bases aligning to TRBD1. V lost 4 bases, J lost 2 bases, and 11 bases stayed unmatched. The CDR3 runs 17 residues. Per germline, CDR1 LNHDA and CDR2 SQIVND (reference sequence). The CDR3 DNA is TGTGCCAGTAGTAGAGGGGGCGCCGTAGGTGGCAATCAGCCCCAGCATTTT. It codes for CASSRGGAVGGNQPQHF. The full variable domain, with the rest looked up from reference TRBV19 and TRBJ1-5, is DGGITQSPKYLFRKEGQNVTLSCEQNLNHDAMYWYRQDPGQGLRLIYYSQIVNDFQKGDIAEGYSVSREKKESFPLTVTSAQKNPTAFYLCASSRGGAVGGNQPQHFGDGTRLSIL.

This chain uses TRBV5-1 with TRBJ2-1; 10 bases line up with TRBD2. CDR1 and CDR2 (germline): SGHRS, YFSETQ. J was trimmed by 5 bases and V by 4 bases; bases with no gene match: 9. CDR3 length: 16 amino acids. Here the CDR3 reads CASSPPGTSVNNEQFF. The CDR3 region has the DNA TGCGCCAGCAGCCCGCCCGGGACTAGCGTAAACAATGAGCAGTTCTTC.

The chain uses TRBV7-8 and TRBJ2-1, with 10 bases fitting TRBD1. In germline, CDR1 is SGHVS, CDR2 FQNEAQ. J was trimmed by 6 bases and V by 3 bases; bases with no gene match: 2. CDR3 length: 14 residues. CDR3 amino acids: CASSFRQGANEQFF. The DNA of the CDR3 is TGTGCCAGCAGCTTTAGACAGGGGGCCAATGAGCAGTTCTTC.

The rearrangement uses TRBV27 and TRBJ2-2, with D tentatively TRBD1 (6 bases). The CDR3 is 12 amino acids. From germline, CDR1 is MNHEY and CDR2 SMNVEV (reference sequence). The V end was cut by 6 bases, the J end by 11 bases, with 13 bases between. CDR3 sequence (DNA): TGTGCCAGCAGCGGACTCAGGGGTGAGCTGTTTTTT. Protein product: CASSGLRGELFF.

The chain is built from TRBV18 and TRBJ2-7; D ambiguous. Trimming stripped 3 bases from V and 1 base from J, with 10 bases between. There are 14 residues in the CDR3. The V gene's germline CDR1 is KGHSH and CDR2 LQKENI. The CDR3, as DNA: TGTGCCAGCTCACCTTCGCCTATTTCCTACGAGCAGTACTTC. Translated, it gives CASSPSPISYEQYF.

A remark on this clone: The sample holds other DNA sequences that translate to the same CDR3. The J gene is TRBJ2-2, the V gene TRBV5-1; the D is unclear. CDR1 SGHRS and CDR2 YFSETQ come from the germline V gene. V lost 1 base and J 1 base, leaving 5 bases between the germline ends. This CDR3 is built from 14 residues. CDR3 in DNA: TGCGCCAGCAGCTTGAGAGGGAACACCGGGGAGCTGTTTTTT. It codes for CASSLRGNTGELFF.

This rearrangement joins TRBV25-1 to TRBJ1-5; no clear D gene. The CDR3 has 14 amino acids. Germline loops: CDR1 MGHDK, CDR2 SYGVNS. Trimming removed 3 bases at V and 0 bases at J, with 6 bases between. The CDR3 nucleotides read TGTGCCAGCAGTGACACAAATAGCAATCAGCCCCAGCATTTT. It specifies CASSDTNSNQPQHF.

The chain employs TRBV2 and TRBJ2-7; no reliable D call. V was clipped by 4 bases and J by 2 bases, with 9 bases between them. In germline, CDR1 is SNHLY, CDR2 FYNNEI. The CDR3 has 13 residues. The chain's CDR3 is CASSGKGTYEQYF. The CDR3 DNA reads as TGTGCCAGCAGTGGAAAAGGGACCTACGAGCAGTACTTC.